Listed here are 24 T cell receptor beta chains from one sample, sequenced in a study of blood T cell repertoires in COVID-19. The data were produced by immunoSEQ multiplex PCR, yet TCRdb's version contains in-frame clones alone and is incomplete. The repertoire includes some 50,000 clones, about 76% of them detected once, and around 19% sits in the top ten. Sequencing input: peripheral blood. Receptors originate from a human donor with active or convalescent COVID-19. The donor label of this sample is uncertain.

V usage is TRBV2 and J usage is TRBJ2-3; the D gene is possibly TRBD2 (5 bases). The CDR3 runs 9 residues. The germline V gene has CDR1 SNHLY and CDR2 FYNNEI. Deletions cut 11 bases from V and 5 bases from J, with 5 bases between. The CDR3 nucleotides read TGTGCCGGGAGAGATACGCAGTATTTT. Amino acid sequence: CAGRDTQYF.

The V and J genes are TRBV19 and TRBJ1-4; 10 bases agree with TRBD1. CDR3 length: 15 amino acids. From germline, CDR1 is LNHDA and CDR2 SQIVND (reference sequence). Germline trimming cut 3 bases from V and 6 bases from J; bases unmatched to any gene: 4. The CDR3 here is CASSMTGTGDEKLFF. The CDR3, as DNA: TGTGCCAGTAGTATGACCGGGACAGGGGATGAAAAACTGTTTTTT.

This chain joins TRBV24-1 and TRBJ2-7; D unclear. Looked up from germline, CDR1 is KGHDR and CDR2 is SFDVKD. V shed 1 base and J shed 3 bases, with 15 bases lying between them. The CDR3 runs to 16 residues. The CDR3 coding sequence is TGTGCCACCAGTGATTTTGGTGTGACTGGAAACTACGAGCAGTACTTC. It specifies CATSDFGVTGNYEQYF.

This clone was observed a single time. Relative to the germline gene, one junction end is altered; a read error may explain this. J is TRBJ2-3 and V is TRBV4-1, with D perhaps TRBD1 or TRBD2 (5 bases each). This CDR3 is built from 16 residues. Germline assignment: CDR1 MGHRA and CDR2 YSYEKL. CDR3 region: CASTQGERTSTDTQYF. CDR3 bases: TGCGCCAGCACCCAAGGGGAGAGGACTAGCACAGATACGCAGTATTTT.

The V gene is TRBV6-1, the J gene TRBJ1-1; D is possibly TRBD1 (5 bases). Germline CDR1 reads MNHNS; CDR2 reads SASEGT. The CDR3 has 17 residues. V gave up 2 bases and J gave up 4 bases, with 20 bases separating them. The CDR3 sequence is CASSESARVFLGTEAFF. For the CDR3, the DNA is TGTGCCAGCAGTGAATCGGCCAGGGTTTTCTTGGGCACTGAAGCTTTCTTT.

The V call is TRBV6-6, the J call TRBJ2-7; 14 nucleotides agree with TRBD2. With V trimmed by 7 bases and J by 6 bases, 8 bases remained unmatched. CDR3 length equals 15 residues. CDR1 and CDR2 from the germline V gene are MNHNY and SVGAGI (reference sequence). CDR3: CASNRLAGGPSEQYF. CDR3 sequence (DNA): TGTGCCAGCAACCGACTAGCGGGAGGGCCCTCCGAGCAGTACTTC.

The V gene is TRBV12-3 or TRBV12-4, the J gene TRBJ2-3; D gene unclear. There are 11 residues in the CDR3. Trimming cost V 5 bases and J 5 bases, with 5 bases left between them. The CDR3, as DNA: TGTGCCAGCAGTCCCCGAGATACGCAGTATTTT. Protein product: CASSPRDTQYF.

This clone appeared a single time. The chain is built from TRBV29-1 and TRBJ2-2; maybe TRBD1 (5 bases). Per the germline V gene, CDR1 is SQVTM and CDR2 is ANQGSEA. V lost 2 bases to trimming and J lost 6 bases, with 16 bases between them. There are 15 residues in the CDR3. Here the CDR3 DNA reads TGCAGCGTTGAACGGGCAGGGTATTTATCCGGGGAGCTGTTTTTT. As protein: CSVERAGYLSGELFF.

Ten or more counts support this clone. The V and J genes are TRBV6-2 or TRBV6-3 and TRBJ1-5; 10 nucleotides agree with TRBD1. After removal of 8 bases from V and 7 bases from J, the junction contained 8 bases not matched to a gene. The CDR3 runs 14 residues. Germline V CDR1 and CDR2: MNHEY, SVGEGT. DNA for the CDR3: TGTGCCAGCGGCCCCGGGACAGGGGTCCAGCCCCAGCATTTT. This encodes CASGPGTGVQPQHF.

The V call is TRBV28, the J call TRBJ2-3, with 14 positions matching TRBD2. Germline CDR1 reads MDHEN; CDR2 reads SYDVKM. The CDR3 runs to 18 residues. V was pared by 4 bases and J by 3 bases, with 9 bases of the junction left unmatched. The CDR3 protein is CASSSPWTSGRSTDTQYF. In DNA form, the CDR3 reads TGTGCCAGCAGTTCCCCCTGGACTAGCGGGAGGTCGACAGATACGCAGTATTTT.

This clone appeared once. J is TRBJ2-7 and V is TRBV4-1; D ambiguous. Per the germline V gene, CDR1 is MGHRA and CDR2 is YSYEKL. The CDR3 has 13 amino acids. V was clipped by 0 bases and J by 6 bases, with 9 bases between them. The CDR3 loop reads CASSQDVQPEQYF. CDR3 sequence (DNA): TGCGCCAGCAGCCAAGATGTACAGCCCGAGCAGTACTTC.

The CDR3 coding sequence is TGTGCCAGCAGCTTAGGGCACTCAGGGGCTAGCACAGATACGCAGTATTTT. Residues: CASSLGHSGASTDTQYF. This chain links TRBV11-2 with TRBJ2-3; TRBD1 is a possible D gene (6 bases). This CDR3 comprises 17 residues. Between the trimmed V and J ends, which lost 1 base and 0 bases, there was a span of 14 bases. Germline V gene sequence: CDR1 SGHAT, CDR2 FQNNGV.

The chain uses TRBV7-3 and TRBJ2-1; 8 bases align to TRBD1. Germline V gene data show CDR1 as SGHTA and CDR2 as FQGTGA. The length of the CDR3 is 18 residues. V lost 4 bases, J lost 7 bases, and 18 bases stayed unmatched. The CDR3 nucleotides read TGTGCCAGCAGCTCCACGACAGGAACAGGGGGTCTTGGGAATGAGCAGTTCTTC. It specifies CASSSTTGTGGLGNEQFF.

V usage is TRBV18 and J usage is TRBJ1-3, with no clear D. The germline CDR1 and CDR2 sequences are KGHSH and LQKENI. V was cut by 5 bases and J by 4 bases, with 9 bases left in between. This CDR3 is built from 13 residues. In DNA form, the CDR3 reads TGTGCCAGCTCAGGCATTGAAGGAAACACCATATATTTT. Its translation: CASSGIEGNTIYF.

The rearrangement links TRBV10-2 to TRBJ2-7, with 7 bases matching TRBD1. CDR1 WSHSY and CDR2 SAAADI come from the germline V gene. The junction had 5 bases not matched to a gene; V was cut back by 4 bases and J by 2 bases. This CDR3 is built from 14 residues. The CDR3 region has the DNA TGCGCCAGCAGTGTCGGACAGGCGGCCTACGAGCAGTACTTC. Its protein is CASSVGQAAYEQYF.

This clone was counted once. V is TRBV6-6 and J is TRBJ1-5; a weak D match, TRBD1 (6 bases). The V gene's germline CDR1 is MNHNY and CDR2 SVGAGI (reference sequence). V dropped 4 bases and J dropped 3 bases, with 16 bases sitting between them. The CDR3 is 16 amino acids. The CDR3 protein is CASSSFGQLNNQPQHF. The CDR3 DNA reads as TGTGCCAGCAGTTCTTTCGGACAGCTTAACAATCAGCCCCAGCATTTT.

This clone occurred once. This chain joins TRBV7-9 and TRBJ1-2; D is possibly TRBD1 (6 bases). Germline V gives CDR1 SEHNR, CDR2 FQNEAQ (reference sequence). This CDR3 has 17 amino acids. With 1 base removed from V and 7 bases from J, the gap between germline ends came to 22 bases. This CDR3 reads CASSLDPLRGKESGYTF. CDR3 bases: TGTGCCAGCAGCTTAGATCCCCTTAGGGGGAAGGAAAGTGGCTACACCTTC.

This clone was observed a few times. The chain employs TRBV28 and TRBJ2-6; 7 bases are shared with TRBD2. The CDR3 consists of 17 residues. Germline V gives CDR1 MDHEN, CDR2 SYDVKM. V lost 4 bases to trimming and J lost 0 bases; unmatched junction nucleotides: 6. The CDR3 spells CASSSSGGISGANVLTF. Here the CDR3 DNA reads TGTGCCAGCAGTTCTAGCGGAGGCATCTCTGGGGCCAACGTCCTGACTTTC.

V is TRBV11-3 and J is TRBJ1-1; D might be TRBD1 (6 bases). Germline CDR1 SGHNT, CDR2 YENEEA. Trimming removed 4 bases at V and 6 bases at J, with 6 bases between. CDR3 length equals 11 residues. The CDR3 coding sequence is TGTGCCAGCAGCTCAGGGGCTGAAGCTTTCTTT. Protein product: CASSSGAEAFF.

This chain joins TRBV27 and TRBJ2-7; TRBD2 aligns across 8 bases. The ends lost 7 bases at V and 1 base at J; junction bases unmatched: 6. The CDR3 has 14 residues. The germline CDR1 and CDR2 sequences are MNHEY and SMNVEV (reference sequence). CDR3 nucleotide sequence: TGTGCCAGCACCGGGGCTAGCGGGTCCTACGAGCAGTACTTC. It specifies CASTGASGSYEQYF.

The DNA of the CDR3 is TGCGCCAGCAGCATTGGGACTAGCGGGGAAGAGACCCAGTACTTC. Its protein product is CASSIGTSGEETQYF. This sequence joins TRBV5-1 and TRBJ2-5; 13 bases fit TRBD2. Germline CDR1 and CDR2: SGHRS and YFSETQ. The CDR3 runs to 15 residues. The J segment lost 3 bases and the V segment lost 4 bases, leaving 3 bases of the junction unmatched.

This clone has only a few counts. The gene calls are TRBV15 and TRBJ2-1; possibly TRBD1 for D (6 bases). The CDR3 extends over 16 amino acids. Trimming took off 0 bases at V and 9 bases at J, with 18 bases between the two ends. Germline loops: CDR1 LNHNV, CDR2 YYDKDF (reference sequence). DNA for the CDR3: TGTGCCACCAGCAGAGATGCGGCCCCAGGGGATGGTGAGCAGTTCTTC. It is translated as CATSRDAAPGDGEQFF.

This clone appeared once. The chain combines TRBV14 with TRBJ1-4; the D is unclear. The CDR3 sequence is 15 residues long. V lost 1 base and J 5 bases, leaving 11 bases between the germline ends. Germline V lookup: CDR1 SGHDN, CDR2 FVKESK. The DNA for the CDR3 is TGTGCCAGCAGCCAAGTGTTCAGCAGGAATGAAAAACTGTTTTTT. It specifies CASSQVFSRNEKLFF.

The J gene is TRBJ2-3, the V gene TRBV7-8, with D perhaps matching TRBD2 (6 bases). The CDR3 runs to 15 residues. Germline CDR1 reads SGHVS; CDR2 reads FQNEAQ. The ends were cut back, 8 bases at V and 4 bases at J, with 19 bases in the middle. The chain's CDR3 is CASAGSTPPADTQYF. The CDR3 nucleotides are TGTGCCAGCGCGGGGTCGACCCCCCCGGCAGATACGCAGTATTTT.